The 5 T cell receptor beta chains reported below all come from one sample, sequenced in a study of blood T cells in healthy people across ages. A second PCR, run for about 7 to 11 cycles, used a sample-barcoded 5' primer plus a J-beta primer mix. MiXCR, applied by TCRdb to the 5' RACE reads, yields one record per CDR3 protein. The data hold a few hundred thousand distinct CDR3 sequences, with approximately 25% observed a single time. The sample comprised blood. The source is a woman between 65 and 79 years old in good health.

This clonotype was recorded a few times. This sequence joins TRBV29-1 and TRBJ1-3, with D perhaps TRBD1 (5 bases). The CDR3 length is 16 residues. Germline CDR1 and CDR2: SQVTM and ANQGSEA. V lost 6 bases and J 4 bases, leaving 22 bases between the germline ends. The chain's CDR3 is CSVWIPGRVEGNTIYF. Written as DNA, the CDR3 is TGCAGCGTCTGGATCCCAGGGAGAGTGGAAGGAAACACCATATATTTT.

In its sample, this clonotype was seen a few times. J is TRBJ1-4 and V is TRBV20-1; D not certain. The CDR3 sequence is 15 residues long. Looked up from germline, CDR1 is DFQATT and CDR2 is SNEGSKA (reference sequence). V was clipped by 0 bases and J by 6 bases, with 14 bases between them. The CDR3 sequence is CSARESTELDEKLFF. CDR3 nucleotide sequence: TGCAGTGCTAGAGAGAGCACGGAGCTAGATGAAAAACTGTTTTTT.

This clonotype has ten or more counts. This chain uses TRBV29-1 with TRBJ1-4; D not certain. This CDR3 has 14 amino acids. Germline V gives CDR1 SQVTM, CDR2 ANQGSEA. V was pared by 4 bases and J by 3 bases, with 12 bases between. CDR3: CSVGEGTANEKLFF. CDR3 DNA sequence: TGCAGCGTTGGGGAGGGCACGGCTAATGAAAAACTGTTTTTT.

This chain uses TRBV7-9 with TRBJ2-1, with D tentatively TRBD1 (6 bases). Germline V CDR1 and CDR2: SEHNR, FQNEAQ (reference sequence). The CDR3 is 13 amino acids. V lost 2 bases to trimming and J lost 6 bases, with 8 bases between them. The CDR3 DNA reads TGTGCCAGCAGCTTAACAGGGAGCAATGAGCAGTTCTTC. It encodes CASSLTGSNEQFF.

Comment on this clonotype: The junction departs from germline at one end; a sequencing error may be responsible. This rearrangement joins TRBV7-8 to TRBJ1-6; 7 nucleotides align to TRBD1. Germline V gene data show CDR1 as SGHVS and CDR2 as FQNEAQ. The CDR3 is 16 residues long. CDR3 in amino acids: CASSIKPGQKNLPLHF. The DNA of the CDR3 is TGTGCCAGCAGCATAAAACCGGGACAGAAAAATTTACCCCTCCACTTT.